A selection of T cell receptor beta chains follows, all from one sample in a study of blood T cell repertoires in COVID-19. Sequencing used immunoSEQ multiplex PCR; TCRdb keeps in-frame clones, though not all of them. The data contain 250,000 to 350,000 clones, around nine tenths of them singletons. The source material was peripheral blood. These receptors came from a woman aged 40-49 years who had recovered from COVID-19. The CDR3 runs from the conserved cysteine through the conserved F or W. A D gene is named only where the DNA matches it firmly. Clone size is given for some rows only: seen once, a few or many times, or a class if the clone is expanded.

CDR3nt,CDR3aa,j_gene,v_gene,abundance,d_gene
TGTGCCAACAGCCGCTCAAATGGGCCCGACATGCAGTATTTT,CANSRSNGPDMQYF,TRBJ2-3,TRBV6-4,NA,NA
TGTGCCAGCATGACGGGGAGCGACCCCTACGAGCAGTACTTC,CASMTGSDPYEQYF,TRBJ2-7,TRBV27,NA,NA
TGTGCCAGCAGTGAAGGACAGCCCTCCTACAATGAGCAGTTCTTC,CASSEGQPSYNEQFF,TRBJ2-1,TRBV2,NA,NA
TGTGCCAGCAGTGAGGGACAGGGGGGGCCCAACTATGGCTACACCTTC,CASSEGQGGPNYGYTF,TRBJ1-2,TRBV6-1,NA,TRBD1
TGTGCCACCAGTGATTTCTTCGGAGGAGAGACCCAGTACTTC,CATSDFFGGETQYF,TRBJ2-5,TRBV24-1,NA,NA
TGCGCCAGCAGCACCCCAGGGAATAAGAACACCGGGGAGCTGTTTTTT,CASSTPGNKNTGELFF,TRBJ2-2,TRBV5-1,NA,NA
TGTGCCAGCAGTTTAGGAGCGGGAGTTTCGGAGACCCAGTACTTC,CASSLGAGVSETQYF,TRBJ2-5,TRBV27,NA,TRBD2
TGTGCCAGCTCATCATTTCGGGACAACCAAGGGGGCAACTATGGCTACACCTTC,CASSSFRDNQGGNYGYTF,TRBJ1-2,TRBV18,NA,TRBD1
TGTGCCAGCAGCTTCTGGGGAGCGGGAGGGCCCTCTAGCACAGATACGCAGTATTTT,CASSFWGAGGPSSTDTQYF,TRBJ2-3,TRBV7-9,NA,TRBD2
TGTGCCAGCAGCCAGACAGGGGGCGCGGGGAACACTGAAGCTTTCTTT,CASSQTGGAGNTEAFF,TRBJ1-1,TRBV3-1/TRBV3-2,NA,TRBD1
TGTGCCAGCAGTTTATCTAGCGGGCTGTGGTACTTC,CASSLSSGLWYF,TRBJ2-4,TRBV28,NA,TRBD2
TGCAGCGTTGACGCCTACGGGGGGCCTGAAGCTTTCTTT,CSVDAYGGPEAFF,TRBJ1-1,TRBV29-1,NA,NA
TGTGCCAGCAGTTTCCCCGGGGGGGGAAACACAGATACGCAGTATTTT,CASSFPGGGNTDTQYF,TRBJ2-3,TRBV28,few,TRBD2
TGTGCCAGCAGCCGTAGACAGACTCCGGAAGCTTTCTTT,CASSRRQTPEAFF,TRBJ1-1,TRBV28,NA,NA
TGCAGCGTCCATAGCGGGAGATCGGCAGATACGCAGTATTTT,CSVHSGRSADTQYF,TRBJ2-3,TRBV29-1,once,TRBD2
TGTGCCACCAGTGATCTTGGACTAGCGGGAGACATCGGGGAGCTGTTTTTT,CATSDLGLAGDIGELFF,TRBJ2-2,TRBV24-1,NA,TRBD2
TGTGCCAGCAGCCCGGGAGCGGGAGGCCCTAGCACAGATACGCAGTATTTT,CASSPGAGGPSTDTQYF,TRBJ2-3,TRBV13,NA,TRBD2
TGCGCCAGCAGCCAGCTAGCACTAGGCGAGACCCAGTACTTC,CASSQLALGETQYF,TRBJ2-5,TRBV4-1,few,NA
TGTGCCAGCAGCCAAATGGGGGGGAATGAGCAGTTCTTC,CASSQMGGNEQFF,TRBJ2-1,TRBV3-1/TRBV3-2,NA,TRBD2
TGTGCCAGCAGCTTAGGGGGGAAAGAGACCCAGTACTTC,CASSLGGKETQYF,TRBJ2-5,TRBV7-3,NA,NA
TGCGCCAGCAGTCCCCGAGTGACCGGGGAGCTGTTTTTT,CASSPRVTGELFF,TRBJ2-2,TRBV23-1,NA,NA
TGTGCCAGCAGCCCCTATGACAGCGGGACCATTAAATCCTACAATGAGCAGTTCTTC,CASSPYDSGTIKSYNEQFF,TRBJ2-1,TRBV7-6,NA,TRBD2
TGTGCCAGCAGCTTTATGGGCGGGACTAGCACAGATACGCAGTATTTT,CASSFMGGTSTDTQYF,TRBJ2-3,TRBV11-2,once,NA
TGCGCCAGCAGTGAGAGGGGGACAGACAATCAGCCCCAGCATTTT,CASSERGTDNQPQHF,TRBJ1-5,TRBV10-1,NA,TRBD1
TGTGCCAGTAGTAACGGACTATTCACCGGGGAGCTGTTTTTT,CASSNGLFTGELFF,TRBJ2-2,TRBV19,NA,NA
TGTGCCAGCAGCAAGACAGGGTCCCAGCCCCAGCATTTT,CASSKTGSQPQHF,TRBJ1-5,TRBV5-6,few,TRBD1